This T cell receptor beta chain was documented in a study of regulatory T cells in long-lasting Graves disease. The V gene end was trimmed by 3 bases and the J gene end by 5 bases; junction bases not matched to a gene: 6. The CDR3 spans 15 residues. Germline V lookup: CDR1 SQVTM, CDR2 ANQGSEA. Notes on this clonotype: Its specificity is not known.

Time point noted: newly diagnosed GD, antithyroid drugs for less than 3 months. Scientists built the TCR library using RNA that was extracted from PBMCs. Findings of the study overall: What was studied was peripheral blood only, and not thyroid tissue.

According to the study, TCR beta libraries were built with iRepertoire HTBI primers and CDR3-region Arm-PCR. TCRdb fed the multiplex PCR reads into MiXCR, producing one record per CDR3 protein. Here the sample spans approximately 490,000 distinct CDR3 sequences, about 17% being singletons. This sample was shared with a second study, whose subject was T cells in Graves' hyperthyroidism and ophthalmopathy. That study adds: The HTBI primer set was used in a first-round RT-PCR of the TCR CDR3.

The chain recombines TRBV29-1 with TRBJ2-2, with TRBD2 identical over 10 bases. This receptor was identified in a man aged 35-49 years with Graves disease. The input for sequencing was peripheral blood mononuclear cells (PBMCs), taken at new diagnosis, from a patient treated with antithyroid drugs. The CDR3 protein is CSVEASGSETGELFF. CDR3 in DNA: TGCAGCGTTGAGGCTAGCGGGAGTGAGACCGGGGAGCTGTTTTTT.